The next 5 T cell receptor beta chains were all read from a single sample in a study of CD8 T cells in Susac syndrome. Random-hexamer reverse transcription was applied to about 0.45 to 1 ug RNA. TCRdb reanalysed the immunoSEQ multiplex PCR reads using MiXCR and keeps one entry per CDR3 protein. The sample consists of 130,000 or so distinct CDR3 sequences, approximately 79% of them appearing once. Sequencing was performed on CD8+ T cells from PBMCs. Receptors originate from a human donor with multiple sclerosis.

This chain uses TRBV7-2 with TRBJ2-5, with TRBD1 as a possible D gene (5 bases). CDR3 length: 14 residues. CDR1 is SGHTA, CDR2 FQGNSA, per germline. V was clipped by 5 bases and J by 5 bases, with 15 bases between them. CDR3: CASSSVGAMETQYF. The CDR3 nucleotides are TGTGCCAGCAGCAGCGTAGGGGCGATGGAGACCCAGTACTTC.

V and J are TRBV29-1 and TRBJ2-3; D may be TRBD1 or TRBD2 (5 bases each). V was shortened by 3 bases and J by 0 bases, with 13 bases between the two germline ends. This CDR3 has 15 residues. The V gene's germline CDR1 is SQVTM and CDR2 ANQGSEA. CDR3 bases: TGCAGCGTTGAGGGGTGGGGGTCTAGCACAGATACGCAGTATTTT. It translates to CSVEGWGSSTDTQYF.

A few counts support this clonotype. Germline is not matched at one junction end, which may reflect a read error. The chain uses TRBV9 and TRBJ2-2; D could derive from TRBD1 or TRBD2 (5 bases each). This CDR3 contains 17 residues. Germline V CDR1 and CDR2: SGDLS, YYNGEE. CDR3: CASSRLGTPTHTGELFF. The CDR3 DNA sequence: TGTGCCAGCAGCCGCCTCGGGACGCCTACACACACCGGGGAGCTTTTTTTT.

This chain uses TRBV9 with TRBJ2-5, with 7 bases matching TRBD2. The length of the CDR3 is 16 residues. The germline V gene has CDR1 SGDLS and CDR2 YYNGEE. J gave up 2 bases and V 3 bases, and 10 bases lay outside the gene matches. CDR3 amino acids: CASSAPSGRHQETQYF. The CDR3 nucleotides are TGTGCCAGCAGCGCCCCTAGCGGCCGACATCAAGAGACCCAGTACTTC.

The rearrangement uses TRBV27 and TRBJ1-2; no definite D call. CDR3 length: 14 residues. The V end was cut by 5 bases, the J end by 3 bases, with 13 bases between. Germline CDR1 reads MNHEY; CDR2 reads SMNVEV (reference sequence). The chain's CDR3 is CASSLRSGYYGYTF. The CDR3 DNA follows: TGTGCCAGCAGTCTAAGGAGCGGATACTATGGCTACACCTTC.